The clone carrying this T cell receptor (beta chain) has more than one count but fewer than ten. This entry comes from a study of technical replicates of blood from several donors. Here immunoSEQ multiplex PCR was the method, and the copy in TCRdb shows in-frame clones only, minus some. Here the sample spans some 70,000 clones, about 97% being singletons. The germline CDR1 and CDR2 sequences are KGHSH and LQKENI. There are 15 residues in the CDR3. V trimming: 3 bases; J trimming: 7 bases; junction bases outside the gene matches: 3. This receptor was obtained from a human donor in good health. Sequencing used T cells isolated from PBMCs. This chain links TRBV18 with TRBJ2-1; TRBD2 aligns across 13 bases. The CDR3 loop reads CASSPGLAGFNEQFF. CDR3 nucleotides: TGTGCCAGCTCACCGGGACTAGCGGGGTTTAATGAGCAGTTCTTC.